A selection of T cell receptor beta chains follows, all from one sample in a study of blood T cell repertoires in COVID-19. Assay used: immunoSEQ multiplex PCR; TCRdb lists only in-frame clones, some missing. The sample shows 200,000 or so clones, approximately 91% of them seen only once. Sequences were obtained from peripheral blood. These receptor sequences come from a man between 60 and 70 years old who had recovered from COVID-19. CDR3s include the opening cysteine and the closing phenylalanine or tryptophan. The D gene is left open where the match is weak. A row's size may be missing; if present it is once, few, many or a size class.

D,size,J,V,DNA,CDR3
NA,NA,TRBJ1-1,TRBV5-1,TGCGCCAGCAGCGAAGGATACCAGGGCCTTGGGACTGAAGCTTTCTTT,CASSEGYQGLGTEAFF
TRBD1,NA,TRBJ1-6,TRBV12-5,TGTGCTAGTGGTTTGGGGGACAGTAATTCACCCCTCCACTTT,CASGLGDSNSPLHF
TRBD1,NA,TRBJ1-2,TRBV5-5,TGTGCCAGCAGCCCGACAGGGGGCACCTATGGCTACACCTTC,CASSPTGGTYGYTF
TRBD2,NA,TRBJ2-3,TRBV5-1,TGCGCCAGCTCCCCAAGGGACTACCGCACAGATACGCAGTATTTT,CASSPRDYRTDTQYF
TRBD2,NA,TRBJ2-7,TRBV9,TGTGCCAGCAGCGCCCCGGGGGGCGAGCAGTACTTC,CASSAPGGEQYF
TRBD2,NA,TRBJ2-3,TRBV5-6,TGTGCCAGCAGCTTGGGTCTAGCGGGAGGAGGCACAGATACGCAGTATTTT,CASSLGLAGGGTDTQYF
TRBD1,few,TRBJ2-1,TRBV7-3,TGTGCCAGCAGCAGTCGGACAGGGGGCGCTTACAATGAGCAGTTCTTC,CASSSRTGGAYNEQFF
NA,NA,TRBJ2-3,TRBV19,TGTGCCCCCACGGGGGTGATCTTGGGACGGGCAGATACGCAGTATTTT,CAPTGVILGRADTQYF
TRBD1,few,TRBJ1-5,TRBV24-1,TGTGCCACCAGAGGACAGGGCGATCAGCCCCAGCATTTT,CATRGQGDQPQHF
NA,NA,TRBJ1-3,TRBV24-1,TGTGCCACCAGTGACTCCAGGGTTAACTCTGGAAACACCATATATTTT,CATSDSRVNSGNTIYF
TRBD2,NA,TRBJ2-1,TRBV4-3,TGCGCCAGCAGCGAAATAGCGGGAGGGCCGGTCAATGAGCAGTTCTTC,CASSEIAGGPVNEQFF
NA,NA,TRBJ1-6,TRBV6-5,TGTGCCAGCAGTTATGGAAGGGGCCTGGGGTCACCCCTCCACTTT,CASSYGRGLGSPLHF
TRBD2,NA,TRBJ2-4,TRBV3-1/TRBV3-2,TGTGCCAGCAGCCACGGGGGGGCGAACATTCAGTACTTC,CASSHGGANIQYF
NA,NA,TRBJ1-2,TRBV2,TGTGCCACCGGGAGCCGGGGGGGCTACACCTTC,CATGSRGGYTF
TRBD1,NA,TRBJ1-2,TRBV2,TGTGCCAGCAGTGAACAGGGGGACGGATTTGGCTACACCTTC,CASSEQGDGFGYTF
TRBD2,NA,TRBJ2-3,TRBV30,TGTGCCCGGACTAGCGGGGGCTATACGCAGTATTTT,CARTSGGYTQYF
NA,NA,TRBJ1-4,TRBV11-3,TGTGCCAGCGGGAGGAGATCAACTGGTGAAAAACTGTTTTTT,CASGRRSTGEKLFF
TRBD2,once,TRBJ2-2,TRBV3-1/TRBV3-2,TGTGCCAGCAGCCTTCGACTAGCGGGGAACACCGGGGAGCTGTTTTTT,CASSLRLAGNTGELFF
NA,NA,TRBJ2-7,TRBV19,TGTGCCAGTAGTCGGAGGGGGCGAGCCTACGAGCAGTACTTC,CASSRRGRAYEQYF
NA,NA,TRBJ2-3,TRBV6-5,TGTGCCAGCAGCCAAAGGGGTACCGCAGATACGCAGTATTTT,CASSQRGTADTQYF
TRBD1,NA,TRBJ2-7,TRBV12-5,TGTGCTAGTGGTCCCGGGACAGGGGCCATTCGCGAGCAGTACTTC,CASGPGTGAIREQYF
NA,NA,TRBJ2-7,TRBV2,TGTGCCAGCATCTCGAACAGAAACTCCTACGAGCAGTACTTC,CASISNRNSYEQYF
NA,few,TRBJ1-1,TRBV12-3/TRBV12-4,TGTGCCAGCAGTTTCATTGAGACTGAAGCTTTCTTT,CASSFIETEAFF
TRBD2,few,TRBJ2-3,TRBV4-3,TGCGCCAGCAGCCAACTAGCGGGAGGGGGAACAGATACGCAGTATTTT,CASSQLAGGGTDTQYF
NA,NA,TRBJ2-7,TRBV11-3,TGTGCCAGCAGCCCCGGGCAGGGGTCCTACGAGCAGTACTTC,CASSPGQGSYEQYF
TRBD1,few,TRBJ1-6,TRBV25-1,TGTGCCAGCAGTGAGCATACAGGGGTCAATTCACCCCTCCACTTT,CASSEHTGVNSPLHF
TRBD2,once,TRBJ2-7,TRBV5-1,TGCGCCAGCAGGGATACTAGCGGAGGGGGGTACGAGCAGTACTTC,CASRDTSGGGYEQYF
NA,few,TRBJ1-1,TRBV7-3,TGTGCCAGCAGCTTGGCAGGGCCGAACACTGAAGCTTTCTTT,CASSLAGPNTEAFF
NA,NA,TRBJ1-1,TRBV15,TGTGCCACCAGCAGAGCCCCCGGGGTCATGAACACTGAAGCTTTCTTT,CATSRAPGVMNTEAFF
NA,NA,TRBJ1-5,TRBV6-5,TGTGCCAGCAGTCGTACAGAAAGCAATCAGCCCCAGCATTTT,CASSRTESNQPQHF
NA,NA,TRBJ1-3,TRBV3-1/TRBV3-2,TGTGCCAGCAGCCAAGAATGGACTAACTCTGGAAACACCATATATTTT,CASSQEWTNSGNTIYF
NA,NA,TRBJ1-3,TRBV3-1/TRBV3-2,TGTGCCAGCAGCTCGAAGCACAGGGCCCGTCTGGGAAACACCATATATTTT,CASSSKHRARLGNTIYF
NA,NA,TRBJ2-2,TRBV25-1,TGTGCCAGCAGAGGACTGGTCACCGGGGAGCTGTTTTTT,CASRGLVTGELFF
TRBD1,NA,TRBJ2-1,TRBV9,TGTGCCAGCAGCCCAGGGGGCGACTACAATGAGCAGTTCTTC,CASSPGGDYNEQFF
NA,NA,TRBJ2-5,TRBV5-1,TGCGCCAGCAGCGTCCGGACAAACCAAGAGACCCAGTACTTC,CASSVRTNQETQYF
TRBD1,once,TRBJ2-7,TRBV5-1,TGCGCCAGCAGCCTGACAGGGGGCAGGTACGAGCAGTACTTC,CASSLTGGRYEQYF
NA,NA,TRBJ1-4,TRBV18,TGTGCCAGCTCACCAAACCAGGGTTTTGAAAAACTGTTTTTT,CASSPNQGFEKLFF
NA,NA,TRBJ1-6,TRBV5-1,TGCGCCAGCAGCGGTGGGAGATCATCACCCCTCCACTTT,CASSGGRSSPLHF
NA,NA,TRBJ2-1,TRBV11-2,TGTGCCAGCAGCTTAACGGTGGCGGGGGCCCCCTCCCGTGAGCAGTTCTTC,CASSLTVAGAPSREQFF
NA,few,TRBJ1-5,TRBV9,TGTGCCAGCAGCGTCACCAGTGAAAATCAGCCCCAGCATTTT,CASSVTSENQPQHF
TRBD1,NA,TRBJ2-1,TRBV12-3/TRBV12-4,TGTGCCAGCAGTGGGACAGGGAGCAATGAGCAGTTCTTC,CASSGTGSNEQFF
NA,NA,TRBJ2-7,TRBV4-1,TGCGCCAGCAGCCAAGATGGCGGCACCGACGAGCAGTACTTC,CASSQDGGTDEQYF
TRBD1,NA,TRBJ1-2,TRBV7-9,TGTGCCAGCAGCAGGGGGACAGGAGCTAACTATGGCTACACCTTC,CASSRGTGANYGYTF
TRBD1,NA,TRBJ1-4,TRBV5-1,TGCGCCAGCAGCTCGGACAGGGGTAATGAAAAACTGTTTTTT,CASSSDRGNEKLFF
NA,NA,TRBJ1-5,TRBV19,TGTGCCAGTAGCCCAACCCAGGCGGGGGCAGCCCGCCTGCCCCAGCATTTT,CASSPTQAGAARLPQHF
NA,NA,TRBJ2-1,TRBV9,TGTGCCAGCAGCTTAACAGGGATCCGCTCCTACAATGAGCAGTTCTTC,CASSLTGIRSYNEQFF
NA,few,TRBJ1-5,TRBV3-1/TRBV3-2,TGTGCCAGCAGCCAAGGTCCTTCCGGCAATCAGCCCCAGCATTTT,CASSQGPSGNQPQHF
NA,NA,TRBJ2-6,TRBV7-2,TGTGCCAGCAGCCCCCAAAACTCTGGGGCCAACGTCCTGACTTTC,CASSPQNSGANVLTF
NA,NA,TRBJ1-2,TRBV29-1,TGCAGCGTTGAAAGGGGCAGGGGCGACCCCTTCTATGGCTACACCTTC,CSVERGRGDPFYGYTF
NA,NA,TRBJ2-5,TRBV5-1,TGCGCCAGCAGCTTGGGCCCCGGGGGTAAAGAGACCCAGTACTTC,CASSLGPGGKETQYF
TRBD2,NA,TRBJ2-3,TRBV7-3,TGTGCCAGCAGCTTAGTGGGAGGGAGACAAGATACGCAGTATTTT,CASSLVGGRQDTQYF
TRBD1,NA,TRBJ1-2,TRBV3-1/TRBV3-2,TGTGCCAGCAGCTTGCAACAGGGGGCGGGTGGCTACACCTTC,CASSLQQGAGGYTF
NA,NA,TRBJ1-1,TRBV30,TGTGCCTGGAGTGATTTAAGGAGGAGGATAGCGGTGAACACTGAAGCTTTCTTT,CAWSDLRRRIAVNTEAFF
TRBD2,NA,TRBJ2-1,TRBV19,TGTGCCAGTAGTATAGGGTACAGCGGGAGGGGGCACTACAATGAGCAGTTCTTC,CASSIGYSGRGHYNEQFF
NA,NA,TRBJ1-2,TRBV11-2,TGTGCCAGCAGCTTATCCCAGGGATATGGCTACACCTTC,CASSLSQGYGYTF
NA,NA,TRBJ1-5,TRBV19,TGTGCCAGTAGCCCTACAGGGAGCAATCAGCCCCAGCATTTT,CASSPTGSNQPQHF
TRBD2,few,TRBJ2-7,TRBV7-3,TGTGCCAGCAGCCCCACGCGCTTGACGACTAGCTTAAACGAGCAGTACTTC,CASSPTRLTTSLNEQYF
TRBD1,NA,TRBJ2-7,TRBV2,TGTGCCAGCCAGGGGGAAGTATCCTACGAGCAGTACTTC,CASQGEVSYEQYF
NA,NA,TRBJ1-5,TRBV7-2,TGTGCCAGCAGCTCACAGGGTGGCAATCAGCCCCAGCATTTT,CASSSQGGNQPQHF
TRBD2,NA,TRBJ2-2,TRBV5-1,TGCGCCAGCAGCTCACAAGGACTAGCGGGAGCCGGGGAGCTGTTTTTT,CASSSQGLAGAGELFF